Below, 10 T cell receptor beta chains from the same sample are listed, as sequenced in a study of metastatic and nonmetastatic thyroid tumors. TCRdb re-called the PCR reads through MiXCR. The data contain 20,000 to 25,000 clones, over 30% of them singletons. The entire patient cohort was treatment-naive prior to thyroid surgery. Sequencing was carried out using blood. These receptors originate from a female donor with papillary thyroid cancer or a benign thyroid nodule (not recorded which). Some clones in this sample may be carry-over from other donors' samples.

In its sample, this clone is medium-sized. V gene TRBV19 combines with J gene TRBJ1-1; no firm D call. CDR1 is LNHDA and CDR2 is SQIVND in the germline V gene (reference sequence). CDR3 length equals 14 residues. The V end was cut by 4 bases, the J end by 2 bases, with 11 bases between. CDR3 amino acids: CASSTHLRNTEAFF. The CDR3 region has the DNA TGTGCCAGTAGTACCCATCTAAGAAACACTGAAGCTTTCTTT.

This clone was seen repeatedly, ten times or more. The rearrangement joins TRBV14 to TRBJ2-1; perhaps TRBD2 as D (6 bases). Trimming took 7 bases from V and 5 from J, leaving 12 bases between them. Germline V gene lookup returns CDR1 SGHDN and CDR2 FVKESK. The length of the CDR3 is 13 residues. CDR3 residues: CASTEGLNNEQFF. The CDR3 nucleotides read TGTGCCAGCACGGAGGGGTTAAACAATGAGCAGTTCTTC.

CDR3 nucleotide sequence: TGTGCCAGCTCCCCTGGGGGGTGGCCTGAGCAGTTCTTC. The encoded protein is CASSPGGWPEQFF. The J gene is TRBJ2-1, the V gene TRBV18, with D tentatively TRBD2 (6 bases). V shed 6 bases and J shed 9 bases, with 15 bases lying between them. Germline CDR1 KGHSH, CDR2 LQKENI. This CDR3 has 13 residues.

This clone was seen repeatedly, ten times or more. This rearrangement joins TRBV14 to TRBJ1-4; D gene ambiguous. The CDR3 covers 12 residues. Per the germline V gene, CDR1 is SGHDN and CDR2 is FVKESK. V lost 0 bases to trimming and J lost 10 bases, with 6 bases between them. The CDR3 DNA is TGTGCCAGCAGCCAAGATAGAAGAAAACTGTTTTTT. Translating it yields CASSQDRRKLFF.

Relative to its sample, this clone is medium-sized. The chain employs TRBV30 and TRBJ2-2, with D tentatively TRBD2 (6 bases). Looked up from germline, CDR1 is GTSNPN and CDR2 is SVGIG (reference sequence). The V and J ends lost 4 bases and 6 bases respectively, with 12 bases between them. The CDR3 is made up of 13 amino acids. The CDR3 DNA follows: TGTGCCTGGAATGCGAGGGAGGCCGGGGAGCTGTTTTTT. Its protein is CAWNAREAGELFF.

This clone was seen a few times. The J gene is TRBJ2-1, the V gene TRBV6-2 or TRBV6-3, with 9 bases matching TRBD2. V trimming: 1 base; J trimming: 9 bases; junction bases outside the gene matches: 4. CDR3 length: 14 residues. Germline lookup yields CDR1 MNHEY and CDR2 SVGEGT. The CDR3 nucleotides are TGTGCCAGCAGTTACTTTAGCGGGAGTGGTGAGCAGTTCTTC. This gives the protein CASSYFSGSGEQFF.

The chain carries TRBV5-1 and TRBJ2-1; the D gene is possibly TRBD1 (8 bases). The germline V gene has CDR1 SGHRS and CDR2 YFSETQ. Trimming took off 4 bases at V and 9 bases at J, with 20 bases between the two ends. The CDR3 is 15 amino acids. CDR3 region: CASSPRTGTGGEQFF. CDR3 in DNA: TGCGCCAGCAGCCCGAGGACAGGGACGGGGGGTGAGCAGTTCTTC.

The table lists this clone with many counts. The genes are TRBV6-4 and TRBJ1-1; 8 nucleotides align to TRBD1. CDR1 is MRHNA and CDR2 is SNTAGT in the germline V gene. The V and J ends lost 3 bases and 4 bases, in that order; junction bases with no gene match: 10. CDR3 size: 16 residues. The CDR3 region is CASSDVDRGNGTEAFF. For the CDR3, the DNA is TGTGCCAGCAGTGATGTAGACAGGGGAAATGGCACTGAAGCTTTCTTT.

This clone is termed medium-sized. This chain links TRBV4-3 with TRBJ1-4; no clear D gene. The germline gives CDR1 LGHNA, CDR2 YSLEER. The CDR3 is made up of 16 amino acids. V was cut by 0 bases and J by 4 bases, with 12 bases left in between. The CDR3, as DNA: TGCGCCAGCAGCCAAGATTTGGCAGAATTTAATGAAAAACTGTTTTTT. Translated, it gives CASSQDLAEFNEKLFF.

The chain carries TRBV6-5 and TRBJ2-7; 7 nucleotides match TRBD1. Germline loops: CDR1 MNHEY, CDR2 SVGAGI. The CDR3 length is 13 residues. V shed 4 bases and J 6 bases; nucleotides not matched to a gene: 6. Written as DNA, the CDR3 is TGTGCCAGCAGTTTTAGAGGGGGCGTCGAGCAGTACTTC. Its translation: CASSFRGGVEQYF.